Following are 8 T cell receptor beta chains from one sample sequenced in a study of cytomegalovirus exposure and HLA in healthy donors. The PCR employed 60 Vbeta primers together with 13 Jbeta primers. Assay: immunoSEQ multiplex PCR; the TCRdb copy retains only in-frame clones and omits some. Its table lists more than 200,000 clones. The sample taken for sequencing was PBMCs. These receptors were taken from a woman between 25 and 40 years old in good health and CMV-seropositive.

This chain uses TRBV10-1 with TRBJ1-6; TRBD1 matches 7 bases. This CDR3 is built from 14 residues. Trimming at V came to 8 bases and at J to 3 bases, leaving 4 bases not matched to a gene. The germline V gene has CDR1 WNHNN and CDR2 SYGVQD (reference sequence). CDR3 protein: CASRPGGYNSPLHF. CDR3 nucleotides: TGCGCCAGCCGCCCAGGGGGCTATAATTCACCCCTCCACTTT.

The chain has TRBV30 and TRBJ2-5; D is perhaps TRBD2 (5 bases). Germline CDR1 is GTSNPN and CDR2 is SVGIG (reference sequence). The V end lost 2 bases, the J end lost 3 bases, and 7 bases lay between the germline ends. The CDR3 spans 12 residues. The CDR3 protein is CAWSFGEETQYF. The DNA of the CDR3 is TGTGCCTGGAGTTTCGGGGAAGAGACCCAGTACTTC.

V is TRBV6-6 and J is TRBJ2-7; D is ambiguous. V lost 5 bases, J lost 0 bases, and 11 bases lay in between. From germline, CDR1 is MNHNY and CDR2 SVGAGI (reference sequence). The CDR3 has 14 residues. CDR3 sequence (DNA): TGTGCCAGCAGTGACCACGACAACTCCTACGAGCAGTACTTC. The encoded protein is CASSDHDNSYEQYF.

The chain combines TRBV5-1 with TRBJ2-3, with 9 nucleotides matching TRBD2. This CDR3 comprises 17 residues. After removal of 3 bases from V and 5 bases from J, the junction contained 13 bases not matched to a gene. Germline loops: CDR1 SGHRS, CDR2 YFSETQ. CDR3 in amino acids: CASSSPLAGARVDTQYF. The CDR3 nucleotides read TGCGCCAGCAGCTCTCCTTTAGCGGGGGCGCGGGTAGATACGCAGTATTTT.

The chain carries TRBV28 and TRBJ2-5, with D perhaps TRBD2 (7 bases). This CDR3 region has 17 residues. V gave up 4 bases and J gave up 3 bases, with 21 bases separating them. Germline-derived CDR1 and CDR2 are MDHEN and SYDVKM. CDR3 residues: CASSSTAFAGAKETQYF. The CDR3 nucleotides are TGTGCCAGCAGTTCGACCGCCTTTGCGGGGGCCAAAGAGACCCAGTACTTC.

This chain connects TRBV7-9 to TRBJ1-4; D remains ambiguous. Germline assignment: CDR1 SEHNR and CDR2 FQNEAQ (reference sequence). This CDR3 is built from 14 residues. Trimming removed 0 bases at V and 8 bases at J, with 10 bases between. CDR3 nucleotide sequence: TGTGCCAGCAGCTTAGCGGCAGCGGGGGAAAAACTGTTTTTT. Its protein product is CASSLAAAGEKLFF.

The chain joins TRBV9 to TRBJ2-1; D remains ambiguous. The V and J ends lost 4 bases and 8 bases respectively, with 19 bases between them. The germline gives CDR1 SGDLS, CDR2 YYNGEE. The CDR3 sequence is 15 residues long. Here the CDR3 reads CASSPRLSTIDEQFF. The CDR3 DNA reads TGTGCCAGCAGCCCTCGACTTTCCACAATAGATGAGCAGTTCTTC. Combining the CDR3 with reference TRBV9 and TRBJ2-1 gives the whole variable domain DSGVTQTPKHLITATGQRVTLRCSPRSGDLSVYWYQQSLDQGLQFLIQYYNGEERAKGNILERFSAQQFPDLHSELNLSSLELGDSALYFCASSPRLSTIDEQFFGPGTRLTVL.

The genes are TRBV5-1 and TRBJ1-4, with TRBD1 as a possible D gene (6 bases). V was trimmed by 0 bases and J by 8 bases, leaving 8 bases between them. Per germline, CDR1 SGHRS and CDR2 YFSETQ. The CDR3 runs to 13 residues. The CDR3: CASSLGQAEKLFF. The CDR3 nucleotides read TGCGCCAGCAGCTTGGGACAGGCGGAAAAACTGTTTTTT. The complete variable domain, with remaining parts taken from reference TRBV5-1 and TRBJ1-4, reads KAGVTQTPRYLIKTRGQQVTLSCSPISGHRSVSWYQQTPGQGLQFLFEYFSETQRNKGNFPGRFSGRQFSNSRSEMNVSTLELGDSALYLCASSLGQAEKLFFGSGTQLSVL.